Following are 32 T cell receptor beta chains from one sample sequenced in a study of blood T cell repertoires in COVID-19. The repertoire was sequenced with immunoSEQ multiplex PCR; TCRdb's copy has only in-frame clones and lacks some. The sample shows 100,000 or so clones, around 94% of them seen only once. Sequences were obtained from peripheral blood. Receptors originate from a woman aged 60-70 years with active COVID-19.

The J gene is TRBJ1-2, the V gene TRBV21-1. TRBV21-1 constitutes a pseudogene. CDR3 length: 17 residues. The CDR3 DNA reads as TGTGCCAGCAGCTCGAAAGGTTGGGGAGGGTTTGGCTATGGCTACACCTTC. It encodes CASSSKGWGGFGYGYTF.

The chain has TRBV5-4 and TRBJ2-5; 8 positions agree with TRBD2. The CDR3 covers 15 residues. Trimming at V came to 1 base and at J to 2 bases, leaving 4 bases not matched to a gene. CDR1 SGHNT and CDR2 YYREEE come from the germline V gene (reference sequence). The CDR3 DNA reads TGTGCCAGCAGCTTGCCGAGCGGGAGACAAGAGACCCAGTACTTC. The encoded protein is CASSLPSGRQETQYF.

V gene TRBV10-2 combines with J gene TRBJ2-7, with 11 nucleotides matching TRBD2. Trimming removed 7 bases from V and 2 bases from J; junction bases left unmatched: 13. CDR3 length: 17 amino acids. CDR1 and CDR2 (germline): WSHSY, SAAADI. The DNA of the CDR3 is TGCGCCAGCACCCTCTCCCAGTCTAGCGGGAGGACCTACGAGCAGTACTTC. Protein: CASTLSQSSGRTYEQYF.

J is TRBJ2-1 and V is TRBV28; 9 positions agree with TRBD2. Germline V gives CDR1 MDHEN, CDR2 SYDVKM. The length of the CDR3 is 21 residues. V shed 4 bases and J 0 bases; nucleotides not matched to a gene: 19. CDR3 protein: CASSSYPPRIAGVPSYNEQFF. The DNA of the CDR3 is TGTGCCAGCAGTTCGTACCCCCCGAGGATAGCGGGAGTCCCCTCCTACAATGAGCAGTTCTTC.

V gene TRBV28 combines with J gene TRBJ2-2; D remains ambiguous. Trimming stripped 6 bases from V and 2 bases from J, with 4 bases between. The germline gives CDR1 MDHEN, CDR2 SYDVKM. This CDR3 contains 12 residues. CDR3 in amino acids: CASSLNTGELFF. The DNA of the CDR3 is TGTGCCAGCAGCCTCAACACCGGGGAGCTGTTTTTT.

This rearrangement joins TRBV6-1 to TRBJ2-7, with D perhaps TRBD1 (6 bases). Germline V gene sequence: CDR1 MNHNS, CDR2 SASEGT. V lost 0 bases and J 2 bases, leaving 14 bases between the germline ends. This CDR3 has 16 amino acids. The DNA for the CDR3 is TGTGCCAGCAGTGAAGCTCTCCAGGGGTTTACCTACGAGCAGTACTTC. Translation gives CASSEALQGFTYEQYF.

The chain couples TRBV18 to TRBJ2-2, with D perhaps matching TRBD1 (6 bases). Trimming stripped 11 bases from V and 1 base from J, with 8 bases between. The CDR3 extends over 12 amino acids. Germline V CDR1 and CDR2: KGHSH, LQKENI. DNA for the CDR3: TGTGCCCAGGGGCAGAACACCGGGGAGCTGTTTTTT. Translation gives CAQGQNTGELFF.

The chain carries TRBV4-1 and TRBJ1-5, with a tentative D call TRBD1 (5 bases). Trimming took 5 bases from V and 1 from J, leaving 21 bases between them. The CDR3 is 18 amino acids. The germline V gene encodes CDR1 MGHRA and CDR2 YSYEKL. CDR3 DNA: TGCGCCAGCAGCTACAGACAGCAAGTCCTAATAAGCAATCAGCCCCAGCATTTT. It yields the protein CASSYRQQVLISNQPQHF.

V is TRBV3-1 (or the pseudogene TRBV3-2) and J is TRBJ2-7, with D possibly matching TRBD2 (5 bases). Per the germline V gene, CDR1 is LGHDT and CDR2 is YNNKEL (reference sequence). This CDR3 is 13 amino acids long. V dropped 4 bases and J dropped 3 bases, with 10 bases sitting between them. CDR3 sequence reads: CASSRDDYYEQYF. The CDR3 coding sequence is TGTGCCAGCAGCCGTGACGACTACTACGAGCAGTACTTC.

The chain is built from TRBV5-1 and TRBJ2-7; D not certain. This CDR3 is 14 amino acids long. The V gene's germline CDR1 is SGHRS and CDR2 YFSETQ. Trimming shortened V by 1 base and J by 0 bases, and 8 bases separated the two germline ends. This CDR3 reads CASSLHSSSYEQYF. CDR3 DNA sequence: TGCGCCAGCAGCTTGCATTCTAGCTCCTACGAGCAGTACTTC.

The chain employs TRBV27 and TRBJ1-1; 8 bases are shared with TRBD1. The germline V gene encodes CDR1 MNHEY and CDR2 SMNVEV (reference sequence). This CDR3 spans 14 amino acids. Germline trimming cut 6 bases from V and 0 bases from J; bases unmatched to any gene: 3. CDR3 region: CASRRQGMNTEAFF. The CDR3 nucleotides read TGTGCCAGCAGAAGACAGGGGATGAACACTGAAGCTTTCTTT.

The J gene is TRBJ2-7, the V gene TRBV19; weak D call: TRBD2 (5 bases). Looked up from germline, CDR1 is LNHDA and CDR2 is SQIVND (reference sequence). Trimming left V 2 bases short and J 5 bases short, with 16 bases between. CDR3 length equals 15 residues. The CDR3 sequence: CASSILRTEVHEQYF. The CDR3 DNA sequence: TGTGCCAGTAGTATACTGCGGACGGAGGTCCACGAGCAGTACTTC.

The J gene is TRBJ2-3, the V gene TRBV7-2; D remains ambiguous. CDR1 and CDR2 (germline): SGHTA, FQGNSA. CDR3 size: 13 residues. Trimming left V 1 base short and J 5 bases short, with 7 bases between. The CDR3 loop reads CASSLDPGDTQYF. In DNA, the CDR3 is TGTGCCAGCAGCTTAGACCCCGGAGATACGCAGTATTTT.

The chain couples TRBV18 to TRBJ1-2; a possible D gene is TRBD1 (6 bases). Germline V gives CDR1 KGHSH, CDR2 LQKENI. The V gene lost 3 bases and the J gene lost 1 base, with 12 bases spanning the gap. CDR3 length: 15 amino acids. The CDR3 loop reads CASSPSAGVNYGYTF. CDR3 nucleotides: TGTGCCAGCTCACCGTCGGCAGGGGTTAACTATGGCTACACCTTC.

The J gene is TRBJ2-1, the V gene TRBV9; TRBD1 matches 9 bases. This CDR3 contains 14 residues. V lost 4 bases to trimming and J lost 6 bases; unmatched junction nucleotides: 5. Germline loops: CDR1 SGDLS, CDR2 YYNGEE. CDR3 nucleotides: TGTGCCAGCAGCTCTCCGACAGGGGGCAATGAGCAGTTCTTC. Protein sequence: CASSSPTGGNEQFF.

The chain joins TRBV18 to TRBJ2-3, with TRBD1 matching over 9 bases. Trimming removed 6 bases from V and 1 base from J; junction bases left unmatched: 2. The length of the CDR3 is 14 residues. Germline-derived CDR1 and CDR2 are KGHSH and LQKENI. The CDR3: CASSRTGGTDTQYF. CDR3 sequence (DNA): TGTGCCAGCTCTCGGACAGGGGGCACAGATACGCAGTATTTT. Based on the CDR3 plus reference TRBV18 and TRBJ2-3, the full variable domain is NAGVMQNPRHLVRRRGQEARLRCSPMKGHSHVYWYRQLPEEGLKFMVYLQKENIIDESGMPKERFSAEFPKEGPSILRIQQVVRGDSAAYFCASSRTGGTDTQYFGPGTRLTVL.

The J gene is TRBJ2-1, the V gene TRBV6-5; 12 nucleotides line up with TRBD2. V lost 8 bases and J lost 4; bases outside the gene matches: 3. The germline V gene has CDR1 MNHEY and CDR2 SVGAGI. The CDR3 loop spans 14 amino acids. The CDR3 spells CASAGLAGYNEQFF. The CDR3 DNA reads as TGTGCCAGCGCCGGACTAGCGGGGTACAATGAGCAGTTCTTC.

The CDR3 here is CASSRPIQTDTQYF. The CDR3 nucleotides are TGTGCCAGCAGTCGCCCTATTCAAACAGATACGCAGTATTTT. The rearrangement links TRBV28 to TRBJ2-3; D unresolved. The CDR3 has 14 amino acids. V was shortened by 5 bases and J by 3 bases, with 12 bases between the two germline ends. Germline V gives CDR1 MDHEN, CDR2 SYDVKM.

CDR3 sequence: CASSLAGGQETQYF. CDR3 DNA sequence: TGTGCCAGCAGCTTGGCAGGGGGCCAAGAGACCCAGTACTTC. The chain joins TRBV7-2 to TRBJ2-5, with 7 bases matching TRBD1. This CDR3 has 14 residues. V lost 3 bases and J lost 1; bases outside the gene matches: 2. Germline CDR1 and CDR2: SGHTA and FQGNSA.

The V call is TRBV5-8, the J call TRBJ1-5, with D perhaps TRBD1 (6 bases). Germline CDR1 reads SGHTS; CDR2 reads YDEGEE. The CDR3 runs 17 residues. V lost 1 base, J lost 1 base, and 15 bases lay in between. The CDR3 loop is CASSLRWAGDSNQPQHF. CDR3 DNA: TGTGCCAGCAGCTTGAGATGGGCAGGGGACAGCAATCAGCCCCAGCATTTT.

V gene TRBV4-1 combines with J gene TRBJ1-3; no reliable D call. The CDR3 is made up of 16 amino acids. V dropped 0 bases and J dropped 0 bases, with 9 bases sitting between them. Germline V CDR1 and CDR2: MGHRA, YSYEKL. CDR3 DNA sequence: TGCGCCAGCAGCCAAGACAGATTATTCTCTGGAAACACCATATATTTT. It yields the protein CASSQDRLFSGNTIYF.

The J gene is TRBJ2-3, the V gene TRBV5-1; D is unclear. Germline values: CDR1 SGHRS, CDR2 YFSETQ. The CDR3 totals 15 residues. With 0 bases removed from V and 1 base from J, the gap between germline ends came to 9 bases. The CDR3 loop reads CASSLALVGTDTQYF. The CDR3 nucleotides read TGCGCCAGCAGCTTGGCCTTAGTCGGCACAGATACGCAGTATTTT.

The rearrangement links TRBV7-8 to TRBJ2-7, with TRBD2 matching 10 bases. Germline V gene sequence: CDR1 SGHVS, CDR2 FQNEAQ. The trim removed 0 bases at V and 0 bases at J, leaving 2 bases unmatched. The CDR3 is made up of 16 amino acids. The CDR3: CASSLAGTSASYEQYF. The DNA of the CDR3 is TGTGCCAGCAGCTTAGCCGGGACTAGCGCCTCCTACGAGCAGTACTTC.

The chain joins TRBV5-6 to TRBJ2-5, with 9 bases that match TRBD1. The CDR3 has 16 amino acids. Germline V gene lookup returns CDR1 SGHDT and CDR2 YYEEEE. The V gene end was trimmed by 2 bases and the J gene end by 2 bases; junction bases not matched to a gene: 7. CDR3 sequence (DNA): TGTGCCAGCAGCTTACCCGGGACAGGGAAACAAGAGACCCAGTACTTC. As protein: CASSLPGTGKQETQYF.

The CDR3 protein is CASSSQGGGTEAFF. CDR3 DNA: TGTGCCAGCAGCTCACAGGGGGGTGGCACTGAAGCTTTCTTT. The chain carries TRBV5-5 and TRBJ1-1; 8 bases map to TRBD1. V was pared by 3 bases and J by 4 bases, with 5 bases of the junction left unmatched. Germline CDR1 SGHKS, CDR2 YYEKEE (reference sequence). There are 14 residues in the CDR3.

The chain uses TRBV25-1 and TRBJ1-6; 7 bases agree with TRBD1. The V segment lost 4 bases and the J segment 3 bases; nucleotides outside the gene matches: 9. The CDR3 spans 17 residues. Germline V gene data show CDR1 as MGHDK and CDR2 as SYGVNS. The CDR3 spells CASSAFGTAYYNSPLHF. The DNA of the CDR3 is TGTGCCAGCAGTGCTTTCGGGACAGCGTACTATAATTCACCCCTCCACTTT. Looking up the rest from reference TRBV25-1 and TRBJ1-6 gives the full variable domain: EADIYQTPRYLVIGTGKKITLECSQTMGHDKMYWYQQDPGMELHLIHYSYGVNSTEKGDLSSESTVSRIRTEHFPLTLESARPSHTSQYLCASSAFGTAYYNSPLHFGNGTRLTVT.

This rearrangement joins TRBV5-1 to TRBJ2-3, with D uncertain. Trimming stripped 0 bases from V and 1 base from J, with 12 bases between. The CDR3 has 16 amino acids. CDR1 and CDR2 from the germline V gene are SGHRS and YFSETQ. In DNA form, the CDR3 reads TGCGCCAGCAGCTTGGGCAATAGCAAAGGCACAGATACGCAGTATTTT. Translation gives CASSLGNSKGTDTQYF. Variable domain in full (rest from reference TRBV5-1 and TRBJ2-3): KAGVTQTPRYLIKTRGQQVTLSCSPISGHRSVSWYQQTPGQGLQFLFEYFSETQRNKGNFPGRFSGRQFSNSRSEMNVSTLELGDSALYLCASSLGNSKGTDTQYFGPGTRLTVL.

The J gene is TRBJ2-5, the V gene TRBV3-1 (or the pseudogene TRBV3-2); TRBD2 agrees at 13 bases. V was pared by 7 bases and J by 2 bases, with 4 bases of the junction left unmatched. Germline V CDR1 and CDR2: LGHDT, YNNKEL (reference sequence). This CDR3 has 15 amino acids. The DNA for the CDR3 is TGTGCCAGCATCGGGACTAGCGGGACTCAAGAGACCCAGTACTTC. Amino acid sequence: CASIGTSGTQETQYF.

This chain uses TRBV11-3 with TRBJ2-5; 7 positions agree with TRBD2. CDR3 size: 13 residues. Losses at the gene ends were 5 bases for V and 4 bases for J; bases not matched to a gene: 4. Germline CDR1 and CDR2: SGHNT and YENEEA. The CDR3 reads CASSSTSVETQYF. The CDR3 nucleotides are TGTGCCAGCAGCAGTACTAGCGTAGAGACCCAGTACTTC.

The J gene is TRBJ2-4, the V gene TRBV9, with D perhaps TRBD2 (5 bases). CDR1 and CDR2 (germline): SGDLS, YYNGEE. The CDR3 runs 16 residues. V lost 1 base to trimming and J lost 0 bases, with 11 bases between them. CDR3 DNA: TGTGCCAGCAGCGTATCGGCAGGACTAGCCAAAAACATTCAGTACTTC. This gives the protein CASSVSAGLAKNIQYF.

The rearrangement links TRBV7-3 to TRBJ2-2; D is perhaps TRBD1 (5 bases). The CDR3 covers 15 residues. Germline V gene lookup returns CDR1 SGHTA and CDR2 FQGTGA. Trimming shortened V by 1 base and J by 4 bases, and 10 bases separated the two germline ends. The CDR3 here is CASSLKTGPTGELFF. The DNA for the CDR3 is TGTGCCAGCAGCTTAAAAACAGGACCCACCGGGGAGCTGTTTTTT.

This chain joins TRBV19 and TRBJ1-6; the match to TRBD1 covers 7 bases. This CDR3 is built from 14 residues. CDR1 is LNHDA and CDR2 is SQIVND in the germline V gene (reference sequence). Losses at the gene ends were 6 bases for V and 6 bases for J; bases not matched to a gene: 5. The CDR3 DNA follows: TGTGCCAGTAGACCTCGGGACAGTAATTCACCCCTCCACTTT. It is translated as CASRPRDSNSPLHF.